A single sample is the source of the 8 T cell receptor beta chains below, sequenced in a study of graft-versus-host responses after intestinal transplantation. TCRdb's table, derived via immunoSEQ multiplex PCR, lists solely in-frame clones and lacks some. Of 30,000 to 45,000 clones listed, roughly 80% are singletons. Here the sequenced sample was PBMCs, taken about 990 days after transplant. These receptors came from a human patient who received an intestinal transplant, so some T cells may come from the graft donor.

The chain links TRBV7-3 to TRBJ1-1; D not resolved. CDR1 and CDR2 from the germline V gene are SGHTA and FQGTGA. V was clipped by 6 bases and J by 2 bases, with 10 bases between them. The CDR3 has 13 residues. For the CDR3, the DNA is TGTGCCAGCAGGCAAGATCGTAACACTGAAGCTTTCTTT. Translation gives CASRQDRNTEAFF.

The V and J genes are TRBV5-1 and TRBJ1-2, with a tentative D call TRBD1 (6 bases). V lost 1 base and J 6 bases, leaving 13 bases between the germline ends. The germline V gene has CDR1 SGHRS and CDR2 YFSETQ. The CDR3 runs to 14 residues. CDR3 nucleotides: TGCGCCAGCAGCTTGATGGGGACACGAGATGGCTACACCTTC. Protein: CASSLMGTRDGYTF.

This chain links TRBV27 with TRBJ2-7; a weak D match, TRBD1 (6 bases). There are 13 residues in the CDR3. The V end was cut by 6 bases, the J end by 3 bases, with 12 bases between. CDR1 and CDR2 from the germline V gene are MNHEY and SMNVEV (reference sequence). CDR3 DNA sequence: TGTGCCAGCAGCCCAGGGGTTAGCTACGAGCAGTACTTC. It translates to CASSPGVSYEQYF.

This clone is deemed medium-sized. CDR3 nucleotide sequence: TGTGCCAGCAGGCCTTCGCGGGGAGATAATGAAAAACTGTTTTTT. Its translation: CASRPSRGDNEKLFF. The chain combines TRBV4-2 with TRBJ1-4; the D is unclear. Germline V gives CDR1 LGHNA, CDR2 YNFKEQ. This CDR3 is built from 15 residues. With 6 bases removed from V and 4 bases from J, the gap between germline ends came to 15 bases.

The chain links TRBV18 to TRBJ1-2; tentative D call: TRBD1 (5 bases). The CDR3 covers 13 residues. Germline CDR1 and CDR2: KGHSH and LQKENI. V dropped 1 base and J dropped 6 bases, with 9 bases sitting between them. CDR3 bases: TGTGCCAGCTCACCACGACAGAGTGATGGCTACACCTTC. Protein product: CASSPRQSDGYTF.

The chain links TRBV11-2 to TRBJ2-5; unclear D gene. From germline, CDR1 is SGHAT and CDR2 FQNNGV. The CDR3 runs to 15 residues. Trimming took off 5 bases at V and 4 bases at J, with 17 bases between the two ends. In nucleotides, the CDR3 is TGTGCCAGCAGCCGTCGCTCGGTGGTAGGAGAGACCCAGTACTTC. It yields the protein CASSRRSVVGETQYF.

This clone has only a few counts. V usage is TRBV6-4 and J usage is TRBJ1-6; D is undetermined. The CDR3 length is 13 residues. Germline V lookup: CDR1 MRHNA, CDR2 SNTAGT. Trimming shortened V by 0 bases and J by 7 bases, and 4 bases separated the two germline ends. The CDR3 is CASSDSTNSPLHF. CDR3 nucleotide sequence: TGTGCCAGCAGTGACTCGACAAATTCACCCCTCCACTTT.

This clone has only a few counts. The CDR3 region has the DNA TGCGCCAGCAGTCAATCCTTTCTTTCTTACGAGCAGTACTTC. As protein: CASSQSFLSYEQYF. The V gene is TRBV10-2, the J gene TRBJ2-7; no clear D gene. Trimming shortened V by 5 bases and J by 4 bases, and 15 bases separated the two germline ends. Germline CDR1 is WSHSY and CDR2 is SAAADI. The CDR3 contains 14 residues.